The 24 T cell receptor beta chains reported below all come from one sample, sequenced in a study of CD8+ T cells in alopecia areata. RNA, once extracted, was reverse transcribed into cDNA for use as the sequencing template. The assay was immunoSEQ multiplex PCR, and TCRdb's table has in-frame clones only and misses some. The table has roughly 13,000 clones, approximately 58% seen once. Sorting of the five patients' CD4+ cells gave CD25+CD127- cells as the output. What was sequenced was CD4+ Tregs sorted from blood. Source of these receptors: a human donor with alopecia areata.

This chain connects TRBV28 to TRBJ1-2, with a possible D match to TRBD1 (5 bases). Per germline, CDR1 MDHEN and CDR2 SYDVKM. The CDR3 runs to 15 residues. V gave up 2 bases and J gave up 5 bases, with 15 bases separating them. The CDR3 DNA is TGTGCCAGCAGTTTAGGGGCCGCCAACAATTATGGCTACACCTTC. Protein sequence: CASSLGAANNYGYTF.

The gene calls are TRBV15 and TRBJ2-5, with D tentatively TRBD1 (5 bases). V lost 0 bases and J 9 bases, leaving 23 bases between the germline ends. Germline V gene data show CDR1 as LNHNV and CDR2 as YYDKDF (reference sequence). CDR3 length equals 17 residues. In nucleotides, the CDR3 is TGTGCCACCAGCAGAGAGCTTAGAAGGGGTCTCCTCGAGGCCCAGTACTTC. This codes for CATSRELRRGLLEAQYF.

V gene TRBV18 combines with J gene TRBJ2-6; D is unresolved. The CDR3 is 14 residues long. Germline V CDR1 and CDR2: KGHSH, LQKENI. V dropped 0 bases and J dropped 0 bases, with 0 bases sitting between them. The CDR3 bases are TGTGCCAGCTCACCACCCTCTGGGGCCAACGTCCTGACTTTC. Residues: CASSPPSGANVLTF.

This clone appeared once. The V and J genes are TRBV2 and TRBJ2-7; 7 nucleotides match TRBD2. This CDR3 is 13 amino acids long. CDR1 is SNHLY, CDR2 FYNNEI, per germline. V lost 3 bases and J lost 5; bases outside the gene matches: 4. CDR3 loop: CASSEGGFDEQYF. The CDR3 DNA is TGTGCCAGCAGTGAGGGGGGGTTCGACGAGCAGTACTTC.

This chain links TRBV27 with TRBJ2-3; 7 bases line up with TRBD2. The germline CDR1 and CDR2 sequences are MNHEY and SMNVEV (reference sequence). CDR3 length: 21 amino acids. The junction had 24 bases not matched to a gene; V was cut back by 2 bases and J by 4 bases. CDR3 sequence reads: CASSLRGWVQRGLPGADTQYF. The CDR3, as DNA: TGTGCCAGCAGTTTACGGGGTTGGGTCCAGCGGGGCCTCCCTGGGGCAGATACGCAGTATTTT.

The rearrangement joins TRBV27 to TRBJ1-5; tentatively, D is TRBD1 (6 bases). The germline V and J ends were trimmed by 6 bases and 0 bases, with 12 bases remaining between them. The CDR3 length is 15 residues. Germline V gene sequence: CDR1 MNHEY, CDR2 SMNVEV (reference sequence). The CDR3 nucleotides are TGTGCCAGCAGGGGGGGGCAGAATAGCAATCAGCCCCAGCATTTT. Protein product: CASRGGQNSNQPQHF.

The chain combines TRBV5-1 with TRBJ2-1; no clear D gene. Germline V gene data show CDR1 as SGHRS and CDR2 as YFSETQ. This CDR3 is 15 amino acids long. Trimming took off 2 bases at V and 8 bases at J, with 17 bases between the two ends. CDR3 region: CASSLAPAEEDEQFF. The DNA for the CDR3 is TGCGCCAGCAGCTTAGCCCCCGCCGAAGAGGATGAGCAGTTCTTC. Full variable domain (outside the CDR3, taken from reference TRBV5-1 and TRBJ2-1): KAGVTQTPRYLIKTRGQQVTLSCSPISGHRSVSWYQQTPGQGLQFLFEYFSETQRNKGNFPGRFSGRQFSNSRSEMNVSTLELGDSALYLCASSLAPAEEDEQFFGPGTRLTVL.

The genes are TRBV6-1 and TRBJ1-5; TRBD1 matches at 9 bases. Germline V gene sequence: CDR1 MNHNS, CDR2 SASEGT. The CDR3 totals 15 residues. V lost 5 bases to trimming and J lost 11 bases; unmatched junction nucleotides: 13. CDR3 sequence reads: CASSKGQGREWAQHF. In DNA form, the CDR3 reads TGTGCCAGCAGTAAGGGACAGGGTAGAGAATGGGCCCAGCATTTT.

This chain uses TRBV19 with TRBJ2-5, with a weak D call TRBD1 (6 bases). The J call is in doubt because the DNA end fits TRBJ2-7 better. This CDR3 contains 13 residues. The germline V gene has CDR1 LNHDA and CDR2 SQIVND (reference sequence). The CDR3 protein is CASSNNRAYEQYF. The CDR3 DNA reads TGTGCCAGTAGTAATAACAGGGCCTACGAGCAGTACTTC.

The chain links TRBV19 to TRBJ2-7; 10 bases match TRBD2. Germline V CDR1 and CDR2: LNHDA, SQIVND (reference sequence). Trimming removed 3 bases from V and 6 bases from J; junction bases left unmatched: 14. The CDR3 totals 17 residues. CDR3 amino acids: CASSILLGGLAFAEQYF. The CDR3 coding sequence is TGTGCCAGTAGTATTCTTCTCGGGGGACTAGCGTTCGCCGAGCAGTACTTC.

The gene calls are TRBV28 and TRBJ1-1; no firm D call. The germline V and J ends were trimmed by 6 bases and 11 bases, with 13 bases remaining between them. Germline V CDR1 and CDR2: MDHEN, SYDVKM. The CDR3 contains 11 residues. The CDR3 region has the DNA TGTGCCAGCAGCCGTCTTATAAGGGCTTTCTTT. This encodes CASSRLIRAFF. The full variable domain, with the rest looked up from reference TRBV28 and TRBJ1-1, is DVKVTQSSRYLVKRTGEKVFLECVQDMDHENMFWYRQDPGLGLRLIYFSYDVKMKEKGDIPEGYSVSREKKERFSLILESASTNQTSMYLCASSRLIRAFFGQGTRLTVV.

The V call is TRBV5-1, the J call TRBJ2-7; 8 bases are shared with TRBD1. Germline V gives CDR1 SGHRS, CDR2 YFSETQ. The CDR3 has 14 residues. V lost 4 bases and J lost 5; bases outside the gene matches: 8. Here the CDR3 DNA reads TGCGCCAGCAGCACGTATCAGGGGGCTCACGAGCAGTACTTC. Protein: CASSTYQGAHEQYF.

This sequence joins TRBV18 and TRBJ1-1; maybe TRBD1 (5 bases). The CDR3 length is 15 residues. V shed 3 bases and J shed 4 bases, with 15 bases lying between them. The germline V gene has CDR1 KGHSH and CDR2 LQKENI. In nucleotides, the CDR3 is TGTGCCAGCTCACCCGCCGACAGAGTCTTCACTGAAGCTTTCTTT. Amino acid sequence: CASSPADRVFTEAFF.

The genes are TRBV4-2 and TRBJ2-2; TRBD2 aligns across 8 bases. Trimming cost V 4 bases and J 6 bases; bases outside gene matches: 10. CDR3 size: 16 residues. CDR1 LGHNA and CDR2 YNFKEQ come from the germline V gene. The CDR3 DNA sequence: TGTGCCAGCAGCCCCCAAGGAACTAGCGGAGCCGGGGAGCTGTTTTTT. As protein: CASSPQGTSGAGELFF.

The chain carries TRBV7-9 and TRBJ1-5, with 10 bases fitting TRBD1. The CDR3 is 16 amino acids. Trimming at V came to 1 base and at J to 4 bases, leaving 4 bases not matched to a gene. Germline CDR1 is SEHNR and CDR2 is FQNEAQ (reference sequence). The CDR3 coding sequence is TGTGCCAGCAGCTTAGGAGGGGGACAGGGGAATCAGCCCCAGCATTTT. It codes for CASSLGGGQGNQPQHF. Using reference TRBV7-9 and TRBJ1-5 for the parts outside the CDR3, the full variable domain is DTGVSQNPRHKITKRGQNVTFRCDPISEHNRLYWYRQTLGQGPEFLTYFQNEAQLEKSRLLSDRFSAERPKGSFSTLEIQRTEQGDSAMYLCASSLGGGQGNQPQHFGDGTRLSIL.

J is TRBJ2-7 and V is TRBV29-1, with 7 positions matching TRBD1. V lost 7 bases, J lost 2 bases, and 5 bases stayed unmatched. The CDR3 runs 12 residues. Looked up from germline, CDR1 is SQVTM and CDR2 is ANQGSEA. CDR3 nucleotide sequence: TGCAGCGCCCGACAGGGCGCCTACGAGCAGTACTTC. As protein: CSARQGAYEQYF.

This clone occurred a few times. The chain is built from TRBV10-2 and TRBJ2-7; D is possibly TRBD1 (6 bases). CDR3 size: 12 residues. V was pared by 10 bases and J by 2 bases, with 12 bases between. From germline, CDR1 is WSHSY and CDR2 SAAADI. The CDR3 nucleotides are TGCGCCACCAGGGGACGCACCTACGAGCAGTACTTC. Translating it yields CATRGRTYEQYF.

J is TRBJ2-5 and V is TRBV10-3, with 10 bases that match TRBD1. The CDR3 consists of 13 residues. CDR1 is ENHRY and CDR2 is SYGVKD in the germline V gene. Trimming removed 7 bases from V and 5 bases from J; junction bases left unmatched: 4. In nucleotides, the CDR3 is TGTGCCATCATGGGACAGGGGTCCGAGACCCAGTACTTC. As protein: CAIMGQGSETQYF.

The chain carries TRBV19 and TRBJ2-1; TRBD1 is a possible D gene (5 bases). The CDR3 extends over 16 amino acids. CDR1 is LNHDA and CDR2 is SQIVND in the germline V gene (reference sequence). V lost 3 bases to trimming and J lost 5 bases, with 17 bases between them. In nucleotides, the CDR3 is TGTGCCAGTAGTATTTGGGGCCCGGCCCGACACAATGAGCAGTTCTTC. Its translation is CASSIWGPARHNEQFF.

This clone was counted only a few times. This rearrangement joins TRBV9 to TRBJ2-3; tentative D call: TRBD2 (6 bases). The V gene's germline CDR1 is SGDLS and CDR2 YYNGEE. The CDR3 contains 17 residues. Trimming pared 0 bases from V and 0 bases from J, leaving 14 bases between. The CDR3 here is CASSVGGAVASTDTQYF. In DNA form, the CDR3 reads TGTGCCAGCAGCGTAGGCGGGGCGGTTGCTAGCACAGATACGCAGTATTTT.

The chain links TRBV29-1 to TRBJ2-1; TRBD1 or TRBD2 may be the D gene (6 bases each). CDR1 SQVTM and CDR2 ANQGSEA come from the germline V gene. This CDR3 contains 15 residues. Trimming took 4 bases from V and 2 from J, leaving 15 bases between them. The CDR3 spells CSVAGHGGPYNEQFF. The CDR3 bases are TGCAGCGTTGCGGGACATGGGGGGCCCTACAATGAGCAGTTCTTC.

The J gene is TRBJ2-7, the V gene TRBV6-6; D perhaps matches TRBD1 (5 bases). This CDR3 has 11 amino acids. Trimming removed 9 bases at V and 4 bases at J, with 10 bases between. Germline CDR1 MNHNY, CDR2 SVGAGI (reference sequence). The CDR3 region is CASSRAYEQYF. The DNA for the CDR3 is TGTGCCAGTAGCAGGGCGTACGAGCAGTACTTC.

The CDR3 DNA reads TGTGCCAGCAGCCCCCGGGGGTCGTTACATGAGCAGTTCTTC. Its translation: CASSPRGSLHEQFF. The chain has TRBV7-2 and TRBJ2-1; possible D gene TRBD2, 6 bases. This CDR3 contains 14 residues. Trimming took off 5 bases at V and 8 bases at J, with 16 bases between the two ends. Germline V gene data show CDR1 as SGHTA and CDR2 as FQGNSA. The full variable domain, in which reference TRBV7-2 and TRBJ2-1 provide the parts outside the CDR3, is GAGVSQSPSNKVTEKGKDVELRCDPISGHTALYWYRQSLGQGLEFLIYFQGNSAPDKSGLPSDRFSAERTGGSVSTLTIQRTQQEDSAVYLCASSPRGSLHEQFFGPGTRLTVL.

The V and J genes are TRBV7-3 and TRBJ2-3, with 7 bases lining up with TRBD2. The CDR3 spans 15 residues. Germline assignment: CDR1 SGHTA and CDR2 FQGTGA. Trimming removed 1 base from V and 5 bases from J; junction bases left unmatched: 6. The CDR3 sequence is CASSLMAGAVDTQYF. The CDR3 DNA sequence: TGTGCCAGCAGCTTAATGGCGGGAGCTGTAGATACGCAGTATTTT.